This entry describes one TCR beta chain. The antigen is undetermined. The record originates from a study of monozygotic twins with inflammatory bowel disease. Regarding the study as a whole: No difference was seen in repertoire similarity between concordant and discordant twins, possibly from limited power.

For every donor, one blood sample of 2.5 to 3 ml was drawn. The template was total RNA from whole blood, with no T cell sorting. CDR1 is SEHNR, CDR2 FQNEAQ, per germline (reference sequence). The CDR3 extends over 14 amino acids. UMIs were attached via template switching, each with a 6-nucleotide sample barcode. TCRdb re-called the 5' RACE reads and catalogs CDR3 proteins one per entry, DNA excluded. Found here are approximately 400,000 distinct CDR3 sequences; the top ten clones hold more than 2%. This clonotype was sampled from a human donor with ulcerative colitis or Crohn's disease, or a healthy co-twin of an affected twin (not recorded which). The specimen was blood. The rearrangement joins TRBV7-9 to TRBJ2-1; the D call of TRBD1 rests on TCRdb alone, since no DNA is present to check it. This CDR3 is CASSLADRGNEQFF.